The 17 T cell receptor delta chains below come from one sample, sequenced in a study of Vδ1+ human thymocytes. Broader study findings: Highly polyclonal TRG and TRD repertoires with Gaussian CDR3 length distributions appeared in thymus.

Extracted RNA was reverse transcribed into cDNA. CDR3 amplicons came from multiplex PCR with pooled V-gene forward and constant-region reverse primers. TCRdb re-called clones from the multiplex PCR reads using CATT. The sample shows some 55,000 delta-chain clones, about 16% of them seen only once. The antigens these receptors bind are not known. Sequencing was performed on Vdelta1+ gamma-delta thymocytes from the thymus. The subset is: FACS-sorted CD3+ TCRalphabeta- TCRVdelta1+ TCRVdelta2- thymocytes. The receptors come from a boy in the first two years of life who had congenital heart surgery.

V and J are TRDV1 and TRDJ1; D is unresolved. CDR1 is TSWWSYY, CDR2 QGS, per germline. The CDR3 covers 14 residues. The V and J ends lost 0 bases and 4 bases respectively, with 9 bases between them. The CDR3 nucleotides are TGTGCTCTTGGGGAACTCCCAGGCCACGATAAACTCATCTTT. Encoded protein: CALGELPGHDKLIF.

This clone was seen a few times. The chain carries TRDV1 and TRDJ1; 8 nucleotides agree with TRDD3. CDR3 size: 18 residues. Trimming at V came to 0 bases and at J to 4 bases, leaving 13 bases not matched to a gene. CDR1 and CDR2 from the germline V gene are TSWWSYY and QGS. CDR3 coding DNA: TGTGCTCTTGGGGAACTAGTTGCACCACTGGGGGCTTTCGATAAACTCATCTTT. Its protein product is CALGELVAPLGAFDKLIF.

The genes are TRDV1 and TRDJ1; tentative D call: TRDD3 (5 bases). The germline V gene encodes CDR1 TSWWSYY and CDR2 QGS. The V and J ends lost 7 bases and 8 bases respectively, with 23 bases between them. The CDR3 spans 15 residues. Here the CDR3 reads CALVSSTIGDLKLIF. The CDR3 nucleotides are TGTGCTCTTGTGTCGTCTACAATTGGGGACCTCAAACTCATCTTT.

This clone was recorded a few times. V and J are TRDV3 and TRDJ1, with 10 bases matching TRDD3. Trimming cost V 1 base and J 2 bases; bases outside gene matches: 10. The germline V gene encodes CDR1 TVYSNPD and CDR2 GDNSRS (reference sequence). The CDR3 has 16 residues. The CDR3 spells CAFKGPLLGDTDKLIF. As DNA, the CDR3 is TGTGCCTTTAAGGGACCACTACTGGGGGATACCGATAAACTCATCTTT.

This chain joins TRDV1 and TRDJ1; D might be TRDD3 (5 bases). The CDR3 consists of 15 residues. Between the trimmed V and J ends, which lost 5 bases and 0 bases, there was a span of 13 bases. Germline V lookup: CDR1 TSWWSYY, CDR2 QGS. CDR3 in amino acids: CALGPWEGYTDKLIF. The CDR3 region has the DNA TGTGCTCTTGGGCCCTGGGAGGGATACACCGATAAACTCATCTTT.

This clone showed up just a few times. The rearrangement links TRDV1 to TRDJ1, with 8 bases aligning to TRDD3. V was pared by 1 base and J by 3 bases, with 13 bases of the junction left unmatched. The CDR3 runs to 18 residues. CDR1 and CDR2 (germline): TSWWSYY, QGS. CDR3 in amino acids: CALGEPTTGGPTADKLIF. DNA for the CDR3: TGTGCTCTTGGGGAACCCACTACTGGGGGCCCAACGGCCGATAAACTCATCTTT.

In this sample, this clone turned up a few times. The V and J genes are TRDV1 and TRDJ1; D perhaps matches TRDD3 (6 bases). Germline V gene sequence: CDR1 TSWWSYY, CDR2 QGS. CDR3 length: 18 amino acids. Trimming took off 2 bases at V and 3 bases at J, with 22 bases between the two ends. The CDR3 sequence is CALGEGDYYPGYADKLIF. Here the CDR3 DNA reads TGTGCTCTTGGGGAAGGCGACTACTATCCGGGATATGCCGATAAACTCATCTTT.

This sequence joins TRDV1 and TRDJ1; D unresolved. Germline CDR1 is TSWWSYY and CDR2 is QGS. V dropped 5 bases and J dropped 1 base, with 11 bases sitting between them. The CDR3 runs to 14 residues. Here the CDR3 DNA reads TGTGCTCTTGGGAGAAAGGGACCCACCGATAAACTCATCTTT. Protein: CALGRKGPTDKLIF.

This clone was counted between two and nine times. The J gene is TRDJ1, the V gene TRDV1; no reliable D call. The CDR3 length is 16 residues. The germline V and J ends were trimmed by 1 base and 0 bases, with 12 bases remaining between them. CDR1 is TSWWSYY, CDR2 QGS, per germline. DNA for the CDR3: TGTGCTCTTGGGGAACCTCCTTTTCCGTACACCGATAAACTCATCTTT. Translated, it gives CALGEPPFPYTDKLIF.

This clone was observed a handful of times. Additional DNA sequences in this sample encode the identical CDR3. The chain links TRAV29/DV5 to TRDJ1; 10 nucleotides line up with TRDD3. The length of the CDR3 is 19 residues. CDR1 NSMFDY and CDR2 ISSIKDK come from the germline V gene. The J segment lost 0 bases and the V segment lost 3 bases, leaving 17 bases of the junction unmatched. The CDR3 nucleotides are TGTGCAGCAAAGGGGGGATCCTATTGGGGGATACTTTACACCGATAAACTCATCTTT. Its translation: CAAKGGSYWGILYTDKLIF. Complete variable domain (other parts from reference TRAV29/DV5 and TRDJ1): DQQVKQNSPSLSVQEGRISILNCDYTNSMFDYFLWYKKYPAEGPTFLISISSIKDKNEDGRFTVFLNKSAKHLSLHIVPSQPGDSAVYFCAAKGGSYWGILYTDKLIFGKGTRVTVEP.

This clone was seen only a few times. The chain couples TRDV1 to TRDJ1; D is unclear. The CDR3 contains 19 residues. Germline CDR1 is TSWWSYY and CDR2 is QGS. V was pared by 0 bases and J by 1 base, with 21 bases between. The CDR3 nucleotides read TGTGCTCTTGGGGAACTACTACAAGCCCCGTATGCTTTCACCGATAAACTCATCTTT. Translated, it gives CALGELLQAPYAFTDKLIF.

This clone has more than one count but fewer than ten. The rearrangement links TRDV1 to TRDJ1; D possibly corresponds to TRDD3 (6 bases). Per the germline V gene, CDR1 is TSWWSYY and CDR2 is QGS. Trimming removed 1 base from V and 0 bases from J, with 21 bases in between. There are 19 residues in the CDR3. CDR3 amino acids: CALGERSPRLGLYTDKLIF. The CDR3 nucleotides read TGTGCTCTTGGGGAACGGTCGCCTCGCCTGGGGCTGTACACCGATAAACTCATCTTT.

The rearrangement joins TRDV1 to TRDJ1; tentative D call: TRDD3 (7 bases). The V end lost 0 bases, the J end lost 0 bases, and 29 bases lay between the germline ends. The CDR3 totals 22 residues. Per the germline V gene, CDR1 is TSWWSYY and CDR2 is QGS. The CDR3 loop is CALGELSPSGPGGLPYTDKLIF. CDR3 coding DNA: TGTGCTCTTGGGGAACTTTCTCCTTCCGGCCCTGGGGGTCTCCCGTACACCGATAAACTCATCTTT.

This clone was seen a handful of times. The junction does not match germline at one end; this may be a read error. The chain couples TRDV1 to TRDJ1; D assignment may be TRDD2 or TRDD3 (5 bases each). Germline V gene lookup returns CDR1 TSWWSYY and CDR2 QGS. The CDR3 length is 15 residues. The CDR3 loop is CALGEWNFRADKLIF. Written as DNA, the CDR3 is TGCGCTCTTGGGGAATGGAACTTCCGGGCCGATAAACTCATCTTT.

This clone appeared a few times. At one of its ends the junction is not consistent with the germline gene, which may arise from a read error. V gene TRDV1 combines with J gene TRDJ1; D is ambiguous. The CDR3 is made up of 18 amino acids. The V gene's germline CDR1 is TSWWSYY and CDR2 QGS. The DNA of the CDR3 is TGTGCTCTTGGGGAACTACTTACCACCAAGGGCTACACCGATAAACTCATCTTC. This translates into CALGELLTTKGYTDKLIF.

The chain is built from TRDV1 and TRDJ1; 9 bases align to TRDD3. In germline, CDR1 is TSWWSYY, CDR2 QGS. CDR3 size: 23 residues. Trimming took 3 bases from V and 0 from J; bases not matched to a gene: 26. DNA for the CDR3: TGTGCTCTTGGGGACCCCGAGGCGGAATACTGGGGGACAAGAAATGACTACACCGATAAACTCATCTTT. This encodes CALGDPEAEYWGTRNDYTDKLIF.

The rearrangement joins TRDV1 to TRDJ1; D tentatively fits TRDD2 or TRDD3 (5 bases each). The CDR3 loop spans 19 amino acids. V shed 2 bases and J shed 0 bases, with 22 bases lying between them. Per the germline V gene, CDR1 is TSWWSYY and CDR2 is QGS. CDR3 bases: TGTGCTCTTGGGGAATACTTCCCCCGTAGGTTACTGGACACCGATAAACTCATCTTT. As protein: CALGEYFPRRLLDTDKLIF.